These 9 T cell receptor beta chains came from one sample sequenced in a study. A single record per CDR3 protein comes from TCRdb applying MiXCR to the RT-PCR reads. The table lists hundreds of thousands of distinct CDR3 sequences, 14% of them singletons. The sample consisted of memory CD4+ T cells from blood. Receptors were obtained from a female donor in good health, serving as a healthy control.

This clonotype turned up a few times. The chain carries TRBV5-6 and TRBJ1-3; TRBD1 aligns across 10 bases. Germline trimming cut 0 bases from V and 3 bases from J; bases unmatched to any gene: 6. This CDR3 region has 17 residues. The V gene's germline CDR1 is SGHDT and CDR2 YYEEEE. The CDR3 loop is CASSLAPGQGYGNTIYF. The CDR3 nucleotides are TGTGCCAGCAGCTTGGCCCCGGGACAGGGGTATGGAAACACCATATATTTT.

This clonotype appeared a few times. The CDR3 protein is CSALLVAKNIQYF. CDR3 nucleotide sequence: TGCAGTGCCCTACTCGTGGCCAAAAACATTCAGTACTTC. This sequence joins TRBV20-1 and TRBJ2-4; unclear D gene. The CDR3 totals 13 residues. Looked up from germline, CDR1 is DFQATT and CDR2 is SNEGSKA (reference sequence). V was shortened by 6 bases and J by 1 base, with 10 bases between the two germline ends.

There are a few counts of this clonotype. The genes are TRBV6-1 and TRBJ2-3; TRBD2 agrees at 13 bases. J was trimmed by 4 bases and V by 3 bases; bases with no gene match: 4. Germline V gives CDR1 MNHNS, CDR2 SASEGT. The CDR3 consists of 16 residues. DNA of the CDR3: TGTGCCAGCAGTGAGACTAGCGGGGGGCGCGCAGATACGCAGTATTTT. Its translation is CASSETSGGRADTQYF.

This clonotype was detected only a few times. V usage is TRBV5-6 and J usage is TRBJ2-7; D perhaps matches TRBD2 (5 bases). CDR1 is SGHDT, CDR2 YYEEEE, per germline. There are 15 residues in the CDR3. The V end lost 0 bases, the J end lost 0 bases, and 10 bases lay between the germline ends. The CDR3 spells CASSLGDRDSYEQYF. CDR3 nucleotide sequence: TGTGCCAGCAGCTTGGGTGATCGGGACTCCTACGAGCAGTACTTC.

The table lists this clonotype with many counts. The chain joins TRBV6-5 to TRBJ1-1; 11 nucleotides agree with TRBD1. The germline CDR1 and CDR2 sequences are MNHEY and SVGAGI. The CDR3 has 15 amino acids. V lost 7 bases to trimming and J lost 3 bases; unmatched junction nucleotides: 7. CDR3 protein: CASNGQGAGDTEAFF. CDR3 bases: TGTGCCAGCAACGGACAGGGGGCAGGAGACACTGAAGCTTTCTTT.

The chain couples TRBV3-1 to TRBJ1-1; D gene unclear. Per the germline V gene, CDR1 is LGHDT and CDR2 is YNNKEL (reference sequence). The CDR3 length is 14 residues. Trimming shortened V by 1 base and J by 3 bases, and 9 bases separated the two germline ends. The CDR3 is CASSQGHRDTEAFF. As DNA, the CDR3 is TGTGCCAGCAGCCAAGGTCACAGAGACACTGAAGCTTTCTTT.

The V call is TRBV20-1, the J call TRBJ1-5, with D possibly TRBD1 on 5 matching bases. Per the germline V gene, CDR1 is DFQATT and CDR2 is SNEGSKA (reference sequence). Trimming took off 3 bases at V and 7 bases at J, with 16 bases between the two ends. This CDR3 is 14 amino acids long. CDR3 DNA: TGCAGTGCTAGGCCTAACCTCCAGGGCCAGCCCCAGCATTTT. It yields the protein CSARPNLQGQPQHF.

A word on this clonotype: Compared with germline, one end of the junction differs, possibly owing to a read error. The chain uses TRBV20-1 and TRBJ2-6; 7 positions match TRBD1. The germline gives CDR1 DFQATT, CDR2 SNEGSKA (reference sequence). This CDR3 has 18 amino acids. The CDR3 loop reads CSARDPTGDTSGAKVLTF. The DNA of the CDR3 is TGCAGTGCTAGAGATCCCACAGGGGATACCTCTGGGGCCAAAGTCCTGACTTTC.

This clonotype was counted between two and nine times. The gene calls are TRBV7-2 and TRBJ2-2, with D possibly TRBD1 on 6 matching bases. V lost 5 bases to trimming and J lost 4 bases, with 17 bases between them. Germline lookup yields CDR1 SGHTA and CDR2 FQGNSA. The CDR3 loop spans 16 amino acids. The CDR3 bases are TGTGCCAGCAGCGACGGGACAAAAGGTCGCACCGGGGAGCTGTTTTTT. It codes for CASSDGTKGRTGELFF.